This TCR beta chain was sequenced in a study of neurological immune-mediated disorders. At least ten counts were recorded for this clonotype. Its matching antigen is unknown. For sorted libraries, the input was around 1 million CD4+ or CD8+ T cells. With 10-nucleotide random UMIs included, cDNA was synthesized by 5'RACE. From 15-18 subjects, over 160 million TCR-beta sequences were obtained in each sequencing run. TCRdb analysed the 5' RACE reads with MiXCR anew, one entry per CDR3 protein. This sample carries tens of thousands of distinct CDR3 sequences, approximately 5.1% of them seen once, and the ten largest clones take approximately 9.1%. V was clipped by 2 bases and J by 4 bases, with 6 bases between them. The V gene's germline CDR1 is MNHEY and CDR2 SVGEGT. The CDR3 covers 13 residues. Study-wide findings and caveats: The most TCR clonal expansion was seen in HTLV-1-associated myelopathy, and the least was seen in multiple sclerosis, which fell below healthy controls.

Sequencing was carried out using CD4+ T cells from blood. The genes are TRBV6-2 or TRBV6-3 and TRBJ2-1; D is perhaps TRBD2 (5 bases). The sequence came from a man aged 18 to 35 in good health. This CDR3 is CASSYRDYNEQFF. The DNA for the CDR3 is TGTGCCAGCAGTTACCGGGATTACAATGAGCAGTTCTTC.